The 13 T cell receptor beta chains listed next were all sequenced from one sample in a study of OX40 agonist ivuxolimab in advanced cancers. Produced via immunoSEQ multiplex PCR; TCRdb's table is partial and in-frame only. This sample has over 20,000 clones, with approximately 85% found just once. Source: CD4+ or CD8+ T cells sorted from blood, taken in a trial of the OX40 agonist ivuxolimab. These TCRs come from an adult with an advanced solid tumor such as melanoma, head and neck, liver or kidney cancer.

The J gene is TRBJ2-7, the V gene TRBV18, with unresolved D. This CDR3 has 15 residues. The ends were cut back, 3 bases at V and 7 bases at J, with 19 bases in the middle. The germline V gene encodes CDR1 KGHSH and CDR2 LQKENI. CDR3 nucleotides: TGTGCCAGCTCACCCGGCGAGAGTCTCGTGCGGGAGCAGTACTTC. Protein sequence: CASSPGESLVREQYF.

The V and J genes are TRBV11-2 and TRBJ2-7; 8 bases are shared with TRBD1. The CDR3 is made up of 16 amino acids. Germline lookup yields CDR1 SGHAT and CDR2 FQNNGV. V was pared by 0 bases and J by 1 base, with 5 bases of the junction left unmatched. This CDR3 reads CASSLDRGHRSYEQYF. The CDR3 DNA reads TGTGCCAGCAGCTTAGACAGGGGGCATCGTTCCTACGAGCAGTACTTC.

In this sample, this clone turned up a few times. The chain is built from TRBV6-1 and TRBJ2-3, with D perhaps TRBD1 (5 bases). The CDR3 is 14 amino acids. Trimming took 8 bases from V and 1 from J, leaving 13 bases between them. Germline CDR1 MNHNS, CDR2 SASEGT. The CDR3 nucleotides read TGTGCCAGCTGTCTAGGGGCCTGCACAGATACGCAGTATTTT. This encodes CASCLGACTDTQYF.

The chain combines TRBV6-5 with TRBJ1-2; TRBD1 matches at 8 bases. J gave up 7 bases and V 5 bases, and 12 bases lay outside the gene matches. Germline assignment: CDR1 MNHEY and CDR2 SVGAGI. This CDR3 region has 15 residues. CDR3 loop: CASSPSTGALGGYTF. The CDR3 DNA is TGTGCCAGCAGTCCTTCGACAGGGGCGTTGGGTGGCTACACCTTC.

This chain links TRBV5-1 with TRBJ1-2, with unresolved D. The CDR3 contains 14 residues. V was pared by 4 bases and J by 2 bases, with 12 bases between. CDR1 is SGHRS and CDR2 is YFSETQ in the germline V gene. CDR3 protein: CASSPGYGNYGYTF. In nucleotides, the CDR3 is TGCGCCAGCAGCCCGGGTTATGGGAACTATGGCTACACCTTC.

The chain employs TRBV28 and TRBJ1-5; D is possibly TRBD1 (6 bases). The CDR3 totals 23 residues. Trimming left V 3 bases short and J 0 bases short, with 33 bases between. The germline V gene has CDR1 MDHEN and CDR2 SYDVKM. This CDR3 reads CASSFILLRARGGLPHSNQPQHF. The CDR3 bases are TGTGCCAGCAGTTTTATTCTTCTCCGGGCTAGAGGGGGTCTCCCCCATAGCAATCAGCCCCAGCATTTT. The whole variable domain, filled in from reference TRBV28 and TRBJ1-5, reads DVKVTQSSRYLVKRTGEKVFLECVQDMDHENMFWYRQDPGLGLRLIYFSYDVKMKEKGDIPEGYSVSREKKERFSLILESASTNQTSMYLCASSFILLRARGGLPHSNQPQHFGDGTRLSIL.

The V gene is TRBV6-1, the J gene TRBJ2-5; tentative D call: TRBD1 (5 bases). The J call may be mistaken, given a closer DNA end match to TRBJ2-7. CDR1 is MNHNS, CDR2 SASEGT, per germline. The CDR3 extends over 13 amino acids. The CDR3 protein is CASSERTLYEQYF. Written as DNA, the CDR3 is TGTGCCAGCAGTGAACGGACACTATACGAGCAGTACTTC.

This rearrangement joins TRBV5-4 to TRBJ1-1, with a possible D match to TRBD1 (5 bases). The germline V and J ends were trimmed by 1 base and 10 bases, with 17 bases remaining between them. The CDR3 runs 14 residues. The germline gives CDR1 SGHNT, CDR2 YYREEE (reference sequence). CDR3 sequence (DNA): TGTGCCAGCAGCTTGTCGGGCAGCCCTAGGGGAGCTTTCTTT. Translated: CASSLSGSPRGAFF.

The rearrangement links TRBV7-9 to TRBJ1-2; D not certain. V lost 5 bases, J lost 8 bases, and 18 bases lay in between. In germline, CDR1 is SEHNR, CDR2 FQNEAQ (reference sequence). The CDR3 sequence is 14 residues long. CDR3: CASSPQEGVLGYTF. CDR3 sequence (DNA): TGTGCCAGCAGCCCGCAGGAGGGAGTCCTCGGCTACACCTTC.

This rearrangement joins TRBV7-8 to TRBJ2-6; D unresolved. Germline CDR1 SGHVS, CDR2 FQNEAQ. The CDR3 spans 14 residues. Trimming shortened V by 2 bases and J by 2 bases, and 4 bases separated the two germline ends. The CDR3 DNA is TGTGCCAGCAGCTTAATGGCTGGGGCCAACGTCCTGACTTTC. Protein product: CASSLMAGANVLTF.

The chain combines TRBV9 with TRBJ1-2, with a weak D call TRBD1 (5 bases). Trimming removed 2 bases at V and 2 bases at J, with 16 bases between. This CDR3 is 16 amino acids long. The germline gives CDR1 SGDLS, CDR2 YYNGEE. The CDR3 DNA sequence: TGTGCCAGCAGCGTGGGTTATGGGACGGCCAACTATGGCTACACCTTC. It encodes CASSVGYGTANYGYTF.

The rearrangement links TRBV5-4 to TRBJ2-7; TRBD2 agrees at 10 bases. The CDR3 spans 15 residues. J lost 1 base, V lost 0 bases, and 1 base had no gene match. Germline CDR1 and CDR2: SGHNT and YYREEE (reference sequence). The CDR3 loop reads CASSLVAGGSYEQYF. CDR3 in DNA: TGTGCCAGCAGCTTGGTAGCGGGGGGATCCTACGAGCAGTACTTC.

This chain joins TRBV27 and TRBJ1-5, with D tentatively TRBD1 (6 bases). Trimming took 4 bases from V and 4 from J, leaving 11 bases between them. The CDR3 totals 14 residues. Per germline, CDR1 MNHEY and CDR2 SMNVEV (reference sequence). This CDR3 is CASSSGTPNQPQHF. CDR3 DNA: TGTGCCAGCAGTTCCGGGACACCTAATCAGCCCCAGCATTTT.